These 5 T cell receptor beta chains came from one sample sequenced in a study of shared clonotypes between healthy human individuals. CD45RO-negative CD8 cells positively selected for CCR7 made up the naive population, which excluded terminally differentiated effector memory CD45RA+ cells. Sequencing was performed with immunoSEQ multiplex PCR; in TCRdb, only in-frame clones are kept and a portion is missing. The table lists around 2,000,000 clones, more than 85% of them singletons. The specimen was naive CD8+ T cells from PBMCs. These receptors all stem from a man younger than 35 in good health. Some clones in this sample may be carry-over from other donors' samples.

The chain has TRBV14 and TRBJ2-7; tentatively, D is TRBD1 or TRBD2 (6 bases each). V dropped 3 bases and J dropped 0 bases, with 12 bases sitting between them. The CDR3 is made up of 15 amino acids. CDR1 is SGHDN, CDR2 FVKESK, per germline. In DNA form, the CDR3 reads TGTGCCAGCAGCCACGGTCCGGGGGCCTCCTACGAGCAGTACTTC. Translating it yields CASSHGPGASYEQYF.

The V call is TRBV13, the J call TRBJ2-2; D may be TRBD2 (5 bases). Germline CDR1 is PRHDT and CDR2 is FYEKMQ (reference sequence). V was trimmed by 5 bases and J by 6 bases, leaving 10 bases between them. This CDR3 region has 13 residues. The CDR3 sequence: CASSVTRAGELFF. The CDR3 DNA is TGTGCCAGCAGCGTAACTAGAGCCGGGGAGCTGTTTTTT.

V usage is TRBV19 and J usage is TRBJ2-7; 11 bases align to TRBD1. This CDR3 comprises 14 residues. Germline CDR1 is LNHDA and CDR2 is SQIVND (reference sequence). V shed 8 bases and J 5 bases; nucleotides not matched to a gene: 8. CDR3 residues: CASSWTGGSDEQYF. The DNA of the CDR3 is TGTGCCAGTTCCTGGACAGGGGGCTCGGACGAGCAGTACTTC.

The chain employs TRBV29-1 and TRBJ1-2, with D perhaps TRBD1 (5 bases). V shed 0 bases and J shed 5 bases, with 13 bases lying between them. CDR1 is SQVTM and CDR2 is ANQGSEA in the germline V gene. The CDR3 spans 14 residues. The CDR3 loop is CSVEEPGVRYGYTF. The CDR3, as DNA: TGCAGCGTTGAAGAGCCGGGGGTACGGTATGGCTACACCTTC.

The DNA of the CDR3 is TGTGCCAGCAGTGACTCGACCAGGCGGCGTGATGAGCAGTTCTTC. It specifies CASSDSTRRRDEQFF. The rearrangement links TRBV6-4 to TRBJ2-1; D ambiguous. CDR3 length: 15 amino acids. Germline V lookup: CDR1 MRHNA, CDR2 SNTAGT. The V gene lost 0 bases and the J gene lost 8 bases, with 14 bases spanning the gap.